Sequencing of this TCR beta chain was carried out in a study of shared clonotypes between healthy human individuals. Donors comprised only Caucasian adults living in Nashville, Tennessee. Into CD45RA+ naive and CD45RA-negative memory subsets, the CD4+ cells were split. Original analysis: Junction-only immunoSEQ data arrived without quality scores, meaning filtering differed. Clones were read by immunoSEQ multiplex PCR, and TCRdb kept only the in-frame ones, dropping some. V and J calls and clone size are given by that table; D and trimming were obtained from the DNA. The table has 1,400,000 or so clones, approximately 98.5% seen once. Points on this clone: The antigen is unknown.

Trimming removed 9 bases from V and 0 bases from J; junction bases left unmatched: 7. The germline V gene encodes CDR1 MGHDK and CDR2 SYGVNS. The CDR3 is made up of 14 amino acids. Overall study findings and caveats: Clonotypes shared by all four sorted-subset donors had higher generation probabilities than non-shared clonotypes.

This TCR derives from a young man in good health. Sequenced material: naive CD4+ T cells sorted from blood. Subset defined: CD45RA+ positively selected. This chain uses TRBV25-1 with TRBJ1-1; 7 bases match TRBD1. CDR3 DNA sequence: TGTGCCAGTAGGGAACAGGGGATGAACACTGAAGCTTTCTTT. Translating gives CASREQGMNTEAFF.